This TCR beta chain was sequenced for a study of OX40 agonist ivuxolimab in advanced cancers. V dropped 6 bases and J dropped 6; count of bases not matched to a gene: 10. This CDR3 is 14 amino acids long. Germline loops: CDR1 KGHSH, CDR2 LQKENI. Sequenced by immunoSEQ multiplex PCR; TCRdb stores in-frame clones only, minus some. Here the sample spans around 62,000 clones, around nine tenths being singletons. The sequences come from CD4+ or CD8+ T cells sorted from blood, collected in a trial of the OX40 agonist ivuxolimab. This sequence was found in an adult with an advanced solid tumor such as melanoma, head and neck, liver or kidney cancer. This rearrangement joins TRBV18 to TRBJ1-2, with 7 bases that match TRBD1. The CDR3 loop is CASSANQDRNGYTF. CDR3 DNA sequence: TGTGCCAGCTCCGCGAACCAGGACAGGAATGGCTACACCTTC.